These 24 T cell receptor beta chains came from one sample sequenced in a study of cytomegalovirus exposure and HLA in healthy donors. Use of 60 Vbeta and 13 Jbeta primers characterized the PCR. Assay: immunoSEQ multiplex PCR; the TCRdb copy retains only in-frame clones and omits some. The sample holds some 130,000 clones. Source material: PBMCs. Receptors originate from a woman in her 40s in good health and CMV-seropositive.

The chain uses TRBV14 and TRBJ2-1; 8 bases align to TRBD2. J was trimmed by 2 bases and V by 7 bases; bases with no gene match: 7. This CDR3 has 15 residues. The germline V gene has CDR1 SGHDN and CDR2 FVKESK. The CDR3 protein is CASTPGTRAYNEQFF. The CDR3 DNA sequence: TGTGCCAGCACCCCCGGGACTAGAGCCTACAATGAGCAGTTCTTC.

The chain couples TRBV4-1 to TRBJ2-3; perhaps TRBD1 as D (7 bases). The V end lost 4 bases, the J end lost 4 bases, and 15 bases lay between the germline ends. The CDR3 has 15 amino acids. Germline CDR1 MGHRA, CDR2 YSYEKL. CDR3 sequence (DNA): TGCGCCAGCAGCCGTCAGGGGGAGGTTGCAGATACGCAGTATTTT. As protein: CASSRQGEVADTQYF.

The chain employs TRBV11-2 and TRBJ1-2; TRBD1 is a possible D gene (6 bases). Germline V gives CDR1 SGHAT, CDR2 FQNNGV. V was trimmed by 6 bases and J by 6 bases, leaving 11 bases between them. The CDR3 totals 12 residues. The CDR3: CASSPTGNGYTF. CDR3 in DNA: TGTGCCAGCAGTCCCACAGGGAATGGCTACACCTTC.

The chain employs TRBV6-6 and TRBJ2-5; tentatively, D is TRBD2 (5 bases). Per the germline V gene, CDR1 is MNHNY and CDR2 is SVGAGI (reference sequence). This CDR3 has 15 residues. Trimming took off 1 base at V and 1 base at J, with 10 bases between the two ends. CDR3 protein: CASSYWEEGQETQYF. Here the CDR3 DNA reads TGTGCCAGCAGTTACTGGGAAGAGGGCCAAGAGACCCAGTACTTC.

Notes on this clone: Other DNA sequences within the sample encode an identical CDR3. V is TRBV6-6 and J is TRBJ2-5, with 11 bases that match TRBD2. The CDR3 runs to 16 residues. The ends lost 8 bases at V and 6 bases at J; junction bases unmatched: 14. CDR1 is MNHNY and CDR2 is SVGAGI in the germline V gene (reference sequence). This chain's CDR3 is CASSGDTSGRLKTQYF. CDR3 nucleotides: TGTGCCAGCTCAGGCGATACTAGCGGGAGACTGAAGACCCAGTACTTC.

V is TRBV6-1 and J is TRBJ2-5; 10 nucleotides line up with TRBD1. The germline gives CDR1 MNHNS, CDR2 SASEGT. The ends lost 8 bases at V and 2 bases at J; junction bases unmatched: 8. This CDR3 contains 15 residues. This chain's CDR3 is CASGTGAQIQETQYF. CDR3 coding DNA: TGTGCCAGCGGGACAGGGGCCCAGATTCAAGAGACCCAGTACTTC.

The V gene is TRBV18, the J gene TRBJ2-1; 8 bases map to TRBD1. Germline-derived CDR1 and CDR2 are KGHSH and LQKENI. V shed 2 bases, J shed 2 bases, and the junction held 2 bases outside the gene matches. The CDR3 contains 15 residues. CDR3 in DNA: TGTGCCAGCTCACCAGGGACAGGCGCCTACAATGAGCAGTTCTTC. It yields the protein CASSPGTGAYNEQFF.

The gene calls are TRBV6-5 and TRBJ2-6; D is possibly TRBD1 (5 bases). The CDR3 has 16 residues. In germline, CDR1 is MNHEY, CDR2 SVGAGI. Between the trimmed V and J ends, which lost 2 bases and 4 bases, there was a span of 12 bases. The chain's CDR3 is CASSYTMGRGANVLTF. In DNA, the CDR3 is TGTGCCAGCAGTTACACTATGGGGCGAGGGGCCAACGTCCTGACTTTC.

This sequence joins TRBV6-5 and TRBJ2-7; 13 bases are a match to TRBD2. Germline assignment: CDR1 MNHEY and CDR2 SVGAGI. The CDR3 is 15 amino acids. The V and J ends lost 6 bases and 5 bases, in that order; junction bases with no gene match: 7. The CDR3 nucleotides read TGTGCCAGCAGAGCACCCGGGACTAGCGGGAACGAGCAGTACTTC. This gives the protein CASRAPGTSGNEQYF.

As DNA, the CDR3 is TGCGCCAGCAGCCAAGCGGTGGGAGGTTACACTGAAGCTTTCTTT. Amino acid sequence: CASSQAVGGYTEAFF. The chain links TRBV4-3 to TRBJ1-1, with unresolved D. The ends were cut back, 1 base at V and 3 bases at J, with 12 bases in the middle. The CDR3 is 15 residues long. Germline V gives CDR1 LGHNA, CDR2 YSLEER.

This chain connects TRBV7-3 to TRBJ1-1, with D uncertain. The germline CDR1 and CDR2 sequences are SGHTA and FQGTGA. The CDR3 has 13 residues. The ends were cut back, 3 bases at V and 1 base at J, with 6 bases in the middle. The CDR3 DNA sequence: TGTGCCAGCAGCTTGTACTCGAACACTGAAGCTTTCTTT. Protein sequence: CASSLYSNTEAFF. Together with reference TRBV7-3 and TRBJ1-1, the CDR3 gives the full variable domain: GAGVSQTPSNKVTEKGKYVELRCDPISGHTALYWYRQSLGQGPEFLIYFQGTGAADDSGLPNDRFFAVRPEGSVSTLKIQRTERGDSAVYLCASSLYSNTEAFFGQGTRLTVV.

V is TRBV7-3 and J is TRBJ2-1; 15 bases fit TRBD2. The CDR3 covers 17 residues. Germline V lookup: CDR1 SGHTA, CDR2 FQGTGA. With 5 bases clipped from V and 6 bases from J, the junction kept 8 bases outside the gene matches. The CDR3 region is CASSATPGLAGGNEQFF. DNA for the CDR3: TGTGCCAGCAGCGCCACGCCGGGACTAGCGGGAGGCAATGAGCAGTTCTTC.

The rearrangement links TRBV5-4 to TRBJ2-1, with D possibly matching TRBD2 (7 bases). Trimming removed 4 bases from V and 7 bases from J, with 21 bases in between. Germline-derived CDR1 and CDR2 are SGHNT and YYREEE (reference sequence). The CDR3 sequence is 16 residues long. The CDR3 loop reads CASSPATWGGANEQFF. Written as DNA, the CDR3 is TGTGCCAGCAGCCCCGCGACGTGGGGGGGGGCTAATGAGCAGTTCTTC.

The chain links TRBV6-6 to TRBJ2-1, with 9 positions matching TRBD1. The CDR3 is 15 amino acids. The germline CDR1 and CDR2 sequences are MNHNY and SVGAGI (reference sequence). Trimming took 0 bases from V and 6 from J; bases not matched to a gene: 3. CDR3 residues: CASSYSLQGANEQFF. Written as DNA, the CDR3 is TGTGCCAGCAGTTACTCTCTACAGGGGGCCAATGAGCAGTTCTTC.

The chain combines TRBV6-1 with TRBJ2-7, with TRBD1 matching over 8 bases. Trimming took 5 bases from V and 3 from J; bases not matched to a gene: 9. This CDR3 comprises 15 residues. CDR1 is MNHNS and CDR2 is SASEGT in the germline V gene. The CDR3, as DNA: TGTGCCAGCAGTCGATCGACAGGGGAAGGCTACGAGCAGTACTTC. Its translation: CASSRSTGEGYEQYF.

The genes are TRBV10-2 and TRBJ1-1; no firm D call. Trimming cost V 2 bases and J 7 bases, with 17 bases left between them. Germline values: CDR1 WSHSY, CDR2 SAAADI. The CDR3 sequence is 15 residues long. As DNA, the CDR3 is TGCGCCAGCAGTGAGCCAGAGGGAGTCACCCGTGAAGCTTTCTTT. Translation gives CASSEPEGVTREAFF.

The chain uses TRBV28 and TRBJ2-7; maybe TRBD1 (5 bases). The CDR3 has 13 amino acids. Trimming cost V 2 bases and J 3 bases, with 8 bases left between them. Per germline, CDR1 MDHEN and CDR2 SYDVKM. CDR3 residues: CASSLQGFYEQYF. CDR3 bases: TGTGCCAGCAGTTTACAGGGTTTCTACGAGCAGTACTTC.

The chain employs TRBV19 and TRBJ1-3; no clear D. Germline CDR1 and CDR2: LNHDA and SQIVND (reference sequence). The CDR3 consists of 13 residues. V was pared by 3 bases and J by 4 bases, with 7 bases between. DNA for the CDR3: TGTGCCAGTAGTATGAACAGAGGAAACACCATATATTTT. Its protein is CASSMNRGNTIYF.

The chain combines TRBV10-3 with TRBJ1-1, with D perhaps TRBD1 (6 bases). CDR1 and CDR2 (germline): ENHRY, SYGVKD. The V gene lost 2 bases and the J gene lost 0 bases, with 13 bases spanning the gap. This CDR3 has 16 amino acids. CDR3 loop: CAISEVPGVMNTEAFF. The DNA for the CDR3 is TGTGCCATCAGTGAGGTCCCAGGGGTCATGAACACTGAAGCTTTCTTT.

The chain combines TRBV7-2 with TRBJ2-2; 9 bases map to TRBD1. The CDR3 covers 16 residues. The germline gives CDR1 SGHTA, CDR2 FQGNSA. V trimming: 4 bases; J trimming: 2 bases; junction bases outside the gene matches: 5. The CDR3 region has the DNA TGTGCCAGCAGCTCACGACAGGGGGGTAACACCGGGGAGCTGTTTTTT. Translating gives CASSSRQGGNTGELFF.

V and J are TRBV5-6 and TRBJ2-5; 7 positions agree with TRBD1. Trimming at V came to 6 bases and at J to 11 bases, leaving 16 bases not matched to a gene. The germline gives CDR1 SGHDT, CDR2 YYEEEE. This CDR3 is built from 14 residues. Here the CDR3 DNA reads TGTGCCAGCACCGAGACAGGGAGACCCTATGAGCAGTACTTC. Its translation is CASTETGRPYEQYF.

The CDR3 here is CASSLLGGGAFF. CDR3 DNA sequence: TGTGCCAGCAGCTTATTGGGGGGGGGAGCTTTCTTT. The genes are TRBV7-3 and TRBJ1-1, with D maybe TRBD1 (5 bases). The CDR3 loop spans 12 amino acids. CDR1 and CDR2 from the germline V gene are SGHTA and FQGTGA. V gave up 2 bases and J gave up 10 bases, with 11 bases separating them.

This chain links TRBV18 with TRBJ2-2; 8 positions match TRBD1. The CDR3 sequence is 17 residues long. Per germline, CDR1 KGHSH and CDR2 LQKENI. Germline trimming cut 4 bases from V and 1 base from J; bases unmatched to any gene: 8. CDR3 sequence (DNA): TGTGCCAGCTCACTTCGGACAGGGAACAAGAACACCGGGGAGCTGTTTTTT. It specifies CASSLRTGNKNTGELFF.

The CDR3 sequence: CASSRTGKDTDTQYF. The CDR3 DNA reads TGTGCCAGCTCCCGGACAGGGAAGGACACAGATACGCAGTATTTT. This chain joins TRBV11-3 and TRBJ2-3; 8 nucleotides agree with TRBD1. Per germline, CDR1 SGHNT and CDR2 YENEEA. V gave up 8 bases and J gave up 2 bases; unmatched junction bases: 9. The CDR3 extends over 15 amino acids.